This T cell receptor (beta chain) was documented in a study of metastatic and nonmetastatic thyroid tumors. As for the study in general: Blood and tumor or nodule tissue repertoires from malignant and benign thyroid patients were compared.

The CDR3 spans 12 residues. The germline CDR1 and CDR2 sequences are DFQATT and SNEGSKA (reference sequence). The ends were cut back, 5 bases at V and 7 bases at J, with 12 bases in the middle. This clone was seen ten or more times. Its specificity is unknown. Using MiXCR, TCRdb reanalyzed the PCR reads. The table lists 84,000 or so clones, around 9.1% of them singletons. Until they underwent thyroid surgery, no patient had received any treatment. Points from the study as a whole: For both blood and tumor, malignant thyroid tumors reportedly showed significantly higher TCR beta diversity than benign nodules did.

The material sequenced was blood. This receptor was identified in a female donor with papillary thyroid cancer or a benign thyroid nodule (not recorded which). Some clones in this sample may be carry-over from other donors' samples. This chain links TRBV20-1 with TRBJ2-1; D is ambiguous. The CDR3: CSAWSTSNEQFF. For the CDR3, the DNA is TGCAGTGCTTGGAGCACTTCAAATGAGCAGTTCTTC.